This T cell receptor beta chain was captured by sequencing in a study of PD-1 blockade in classical Hodgkin lymphoma. General study findings and limits: It was reported that newly diagnosed patients had less baseline TCR diversity than healthy donors. Those starting nivolumab under 1 year post-ASCT were excluded. Whereas CD4+ TCR diversity had risen significantly by C4D1, CD8+ TCR diversity had not.

Noted time point: cycle 4 day 1 (C4D1), after more than five weeks of nivolumab. Each patient's relapse followed autologous stem cell transplantation, and brentuximab vedotin exposure varied. The protocol was immunoSEQ multiplex PCR, while the TCRdb copy is restricted to in-frame clones and leaves out a portion. The sample includes about 44,000 clones, 60% to 70% of them seen just once. This CDR3 is 11 amino acids long. Trimming removed 0 bases at V and 8 bases at J, with 5 bases between. Germline values: CDR1 SGHDT, CDR2 YYEEEE. As regards this clone: Its specificity is not known.

The sequence derives from a human donor with classical Hodgkin lymphoma. V usage is TRBV5-6 and J usage is TRBJ1-2; D is undetermined. Sequencing used peripheral blood mononuclear cells (PBMCs), obtained before the fourth cycle of nivolumab. CDR3 residues: CASSLAVGYTF. The DNA for the CDR3 is TGTGCCAGCAGCTTGGCAGTGGGCTACACCTTC.